Listed here are 3 T cell receptor beta chains from one sample, sequenced in a study of beta chain features in type 1 diabetes. Reverse transcription of all isolated RNA meant that expressed TCRB transcripts were sequenced. Method: immunoSEQ multiplex PCR; TCRdb's copy keeps in-frame clones and lacks some. The table includes roughly 140,000 clones, less than 9.5% detected once. The specimen was central memory CD4+ T cells from blood. The source of these receptors is a man in his late teens or twenties in good health.

The CDR3 DNA reads TGTGCCATCACCCAGGTAGCAACTAATGAAAAACTGTTTTTT. This codes for CAITQVATNEKLFF. The chain links TRBV30 to TRBJ1-4; no firm D call. Germline V gives CDR1 GTSNPN, CDR2 SVGIG (reference sequence). The CDR3 sequence is 14 residues long. Trimming pared 8 bases from V and 0 bases from J, leaving 13 bases between.

There are a few counts of this clone. The J gene is TRBJ1-5, the V gene TRBV28; possible D gene TRBD1, 5 bases. Germline loops: CDR1 MDHEN, CDR2 SYDVKM. This CDR3 comprises 17 residues. V was cut by 5 bases and J by 2 bases, with 19 bases left in between. Written as DNA, the CDR3 is TGTGCCAGCAGTCTCCCCATGGGGCTGGTAGGCAATCAGCCCCAGCATTTT. Protein: CASSLPMGLVGNQPQHF. The complete variable domain, with remaining parts taken from reference TRBV28 and TRBJ1-5, reads DVKVTQSSRYLVKRTGEKVFLECVQDMDHENMFWYRQDPGLGLRLIYFSYDVKMKEKGDIPEGYSVSREKKERFSLILESASTNQTSMYLCASSLPMGLVGNQPQHFGDGTRLSIL.

This chain connects TRBV7-2 to TRBJ1-4, with D possibly being TRBD1 (5 bases). V was cut by 0 bases and J by 6 bases, with 11 bases left in between. The CDR3 has 15 residues. Germline lookup yields CDR1 SGHTA and CDR2 FQGNSA. This CDR3 is CASSLARGGDEKLFF. The CDR3 DNA follows: TGTGCCAGCAGCTTAGCACGGGGGGGGGATGAAAAACTGTTTTTT.